This TCR beta chain stems from a study of graft-versus-host responses after intestinal transplantation. Study summary: As for transplant type, recipients had multivisceral, liver-intestinal, or isolated intestinal grafts. Every recipient had anti-thymocyte globulin induction and 2 to 4 years of tacrolimus plus steroids.

Some clones are missing from TCRdb's copy, which holds only in-frame ones; the method was immunoSEQ multiplex PCR. The sample includes 45,000 to 60,000 clones, 85% to 95% of them seen just once. The CDR3 is 16 amino acids. Germline V lookup: CDR1 LGHNA, CDR2 YSLEER. Trimming cost V 1 base and J 7 bases; bases outside gene matches: 9. As for this clone: Its antigen is not known.

Regarding the study as a whole: Some GvH clones appeared in ileal mucosa or blood before recipient bone marrow. Graft-donor T cell macrochimerism in patients accompanied high graft-versus-host to host-versus-graft clonal ratios in allografts.

V gene TRBV4-3 combines with J gene TRBJ1-2; TRBD1 agrees at 10 bases. This clonotype originated in a human donor who was the organ donor for an intestinal transplant. The material sequenced was unstimulated CD4+ T cells sorted from spleen or lymph node cells, taken before transplant. DNA for the CDR3: TGCGCCAGCAGCCAAGCGGGGACAGGGGCTGTTGGTGGCTACACCTTC. Its translation: CASSQAGTGAVGGYTF.